A single sample is the source of the 7 T cell receptor beta chains below, sequenced in a study of cytomegalovirus exposure and HLA in healthy donors. Produced via immunoSEQ multiplex PCR; TCRdb's table is partial and in-frame only. The table records roughly 130,000 clones, roughly 90% of them present only once. Sequenced material: PBMCs. The receptors stem from a man between 25 and 39 years old in good health and CMV-seronegative.

The V gene is TRBV18, the J gene TRBJ2-5; tentatively, D is TRBD1 (5 bases). Germline loops: CDR1 KGHSH, CDR2 LQKENI. Trimming took off 1 base at V and 2 bases at J, with 8 bases between the two ends. This CDR3 comprises 14 residues. CDR3 DNA sequence: TGTGCCAGCTCACCACGGGCAGGGCAAGAGACCCAGTACTTC. Amino acids: CASSPRAGQETQYF.

The chain is built from TRBV6-1 and TRBJ2-7; 7 bases are a match to TRBD1. This CDR3 spans 15 amino acids. Trimming at V came to 2 bases and at J to 3 bases, leaving 7 bases not matched to a gene. Germline loops: CDR1 MNHNS, CDR2 SASEGT. The CDR3 DNA is TGTGCCAGCAGTGAATACTCCGCAGGGGGCTACGAGCAGTACTTC. This codes for CASSEYSAGGYEQYF.

The rearrangement joins TRBV2 to TRBJ1-2; D gene unclear. The V end lost 7 bases, the J end lost 6 bases, and 15 bases lay between the germline ends. The germline gives CDR1 SNHLY, CDR2 FYNNEI. The CDR3 covers 13 residues. CDR3 DNA: TGTGCCAGCATAGAAGTCGTATCTGATGGCTACACCTTC. Translation: CASIEVVSDGYTF.

The chain is built from TRBV6-5 and TRBJ1-5; maybe TRBD1 (6 bases). The CDR3 is 15 residues long. With 2 bases removed from V and 1 base from J, the gap between germline ends came to 9 bases. CDR1 and CDR2 from the germline V gene are MNHEY and SVGAGI. CDR3 amino acids: CASSYAGASNQPQHF. Here the CDR3 DNA reads TGTGCCAGCAGTTACGCAGGGGCAAGCAATCAGCCCCAGCATTTT.

This clone was seen only a few times. V usage is TRBV19 and J usage is TRBJ1-1; 7 bases match TRBD1. Germline V gene lookup returns CDR1 LNHDA and CDR2 SQIVND (reference sequence). V lost 7 bases to trimming and J lost 5 bases; unmatched junction nucleotides: 4. The CDR3 consists of 12 residues. The CDR3 nucleotides read TGTGCCAGTATTTCAGGGGGAACTGAAGCTTTCTTT. It translates to CASISGGTEAFF.

This chain connects TRBV30 to TRBJ2-3, with D tentatively TRBD2 (5 bases). This CDR3 is built from 15 residues. V was trimmed by 2 bases and J by 4 bases, leaving 16 bases between them. In germline, CDR1 is GTSNPN, CDR2 SVGIG (reference sequence). The CDR3: CAWSLLGGLADTQYF. The DNA of the CDR3 is TGTGCCTGGAGTCTACTGGGCGGGCTTGCAGATACGCAGTATTTT.

This rearrangement joins TRBV7-8 to TRBJ2-1; 13 bases fit TRBD2. The CDR3 sequence is 17 residues long. After removal of 5 bases from V and 0 bases from J, the junction contained 4 bases not matched to a gene. Germline CDR1 SGHVS, CDR2 FQNEAQ. CDR3 nucleotides: TGTGCCAGCAGCCTCCGGACTAGCGGGAGCTCCTACAATGAGCAGTTCTTC. It yields the protein CASSLRTSGSSYNEQFF.